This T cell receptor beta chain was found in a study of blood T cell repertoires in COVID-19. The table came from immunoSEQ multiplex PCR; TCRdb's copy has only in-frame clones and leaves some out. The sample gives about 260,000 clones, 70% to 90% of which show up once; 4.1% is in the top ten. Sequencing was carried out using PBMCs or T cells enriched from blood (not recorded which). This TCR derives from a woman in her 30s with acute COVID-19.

The CDR3 sequence is CASSPRQGGNQPQHF. The CDR3 nucleotides read TGTGCCAGCAGTCCACGACAGGGTGGCAATCAGCCCCAGCATTTT. The J gene is TRBJ1-5, the V gene TRBV6-5; 7 bases are shared with TRBD1. The CDR3 has 15 residues. CDR1 is MNHEY, CDR2 SVGAGI, per germline. V gave up 5 bases and J gave up 2 bases; unmatched junction bases: 6.